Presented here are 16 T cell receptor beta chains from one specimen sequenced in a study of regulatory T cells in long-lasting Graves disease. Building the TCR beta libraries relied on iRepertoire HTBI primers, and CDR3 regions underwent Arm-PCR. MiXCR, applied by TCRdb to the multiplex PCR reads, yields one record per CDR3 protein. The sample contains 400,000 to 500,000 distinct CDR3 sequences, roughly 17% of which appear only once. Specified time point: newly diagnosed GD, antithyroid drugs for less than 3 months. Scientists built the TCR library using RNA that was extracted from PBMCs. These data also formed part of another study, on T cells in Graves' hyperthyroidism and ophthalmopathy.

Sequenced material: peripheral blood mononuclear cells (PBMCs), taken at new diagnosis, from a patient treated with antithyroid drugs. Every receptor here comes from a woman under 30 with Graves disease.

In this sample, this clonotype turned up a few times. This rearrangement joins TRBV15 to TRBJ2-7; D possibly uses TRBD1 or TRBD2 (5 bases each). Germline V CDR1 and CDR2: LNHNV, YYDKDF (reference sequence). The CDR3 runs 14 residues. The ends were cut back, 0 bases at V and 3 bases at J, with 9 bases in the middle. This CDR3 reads CATSRELGDYEQYF. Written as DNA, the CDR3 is TGTGCCACCAGCAGAGAATTGGGGGACTACGAGCAGTACTTC.

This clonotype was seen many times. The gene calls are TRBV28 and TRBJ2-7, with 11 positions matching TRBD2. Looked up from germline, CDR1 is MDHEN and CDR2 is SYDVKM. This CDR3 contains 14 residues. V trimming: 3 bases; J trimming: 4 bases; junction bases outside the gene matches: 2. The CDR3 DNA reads TGTGCCAGCAGTTTGGGACTAGCGGCATACGAGCAGTACTTC. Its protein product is CASSLGLAAYEQYF.

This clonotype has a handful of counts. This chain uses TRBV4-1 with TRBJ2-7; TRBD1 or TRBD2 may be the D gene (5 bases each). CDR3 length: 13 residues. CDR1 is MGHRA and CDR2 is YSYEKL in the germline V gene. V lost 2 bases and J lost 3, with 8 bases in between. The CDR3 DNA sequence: TGCGCCAGCAGCCAAAGGGACCACTACGAGCAGTACTTC. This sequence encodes CASSQRDHYEQYF.

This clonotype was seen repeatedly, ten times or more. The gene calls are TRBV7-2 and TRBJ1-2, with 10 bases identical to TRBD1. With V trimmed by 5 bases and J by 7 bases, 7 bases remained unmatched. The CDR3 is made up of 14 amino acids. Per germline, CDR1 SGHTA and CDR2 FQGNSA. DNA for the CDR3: TGTGCCAGCAGCGAGGGACAGGGGCAAGGTGGCTACACCTTC. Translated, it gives CASSEGQGQGGYTF.

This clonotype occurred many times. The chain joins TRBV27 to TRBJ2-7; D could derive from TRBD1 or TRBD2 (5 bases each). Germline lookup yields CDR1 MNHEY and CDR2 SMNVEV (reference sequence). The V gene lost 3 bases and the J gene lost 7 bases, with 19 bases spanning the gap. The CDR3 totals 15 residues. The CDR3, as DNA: TGTGCCAGCAGTTTTTGGGACGGCTTAGCTGGTGAGCAGTACTTC. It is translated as CASSFWDGLAGEQYF.

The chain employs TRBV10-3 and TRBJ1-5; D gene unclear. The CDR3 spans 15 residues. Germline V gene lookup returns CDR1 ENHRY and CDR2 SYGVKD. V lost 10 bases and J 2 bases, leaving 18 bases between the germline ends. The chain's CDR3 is CATGASGYGNQPQHF. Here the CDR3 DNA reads TGTGCCACAGGAGCGTCGGGGTACGGCAATCAGCCCCAGCATTTT.

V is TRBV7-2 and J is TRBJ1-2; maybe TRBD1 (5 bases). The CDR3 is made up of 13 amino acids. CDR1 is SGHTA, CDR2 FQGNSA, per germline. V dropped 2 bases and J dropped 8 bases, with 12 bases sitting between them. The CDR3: CASSLQGPRGYTF. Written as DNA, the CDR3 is TGTGCCAGCAGCTTACAGGGACCGCGGGGCTACACCTTC.

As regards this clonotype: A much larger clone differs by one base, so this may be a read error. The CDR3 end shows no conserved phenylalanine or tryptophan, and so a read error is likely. The CDR3 DNA is TGTGCCAGCAGTTTACCAGGGGGCCATCAGCCCCAGCATCTT. The encoded protein is CASSLPGGHQPQHL. This rearrangement joins TRBV28 to TRBJ1-5, with 8 bases matching TRBD1. This CDR3 has 14 residues. Germline V gene sequence: CDR1 MDHEN, CDR2 SYDVKM. V trimming: 2 bases; J trimming: 5 bases; junction bases outside the gene matches: 2.

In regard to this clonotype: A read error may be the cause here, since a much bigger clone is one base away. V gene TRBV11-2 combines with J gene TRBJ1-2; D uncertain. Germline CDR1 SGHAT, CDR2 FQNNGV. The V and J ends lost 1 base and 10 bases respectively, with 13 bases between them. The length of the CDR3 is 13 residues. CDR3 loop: CASSLGMTAAYTF. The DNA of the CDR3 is TGTGCCAGCAGCTTAGGAATGACGGCTGCCTACACCTTC.

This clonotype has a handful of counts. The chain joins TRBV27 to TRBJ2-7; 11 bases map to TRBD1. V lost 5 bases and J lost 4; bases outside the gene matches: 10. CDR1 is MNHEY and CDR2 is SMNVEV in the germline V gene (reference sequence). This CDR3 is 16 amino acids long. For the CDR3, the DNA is TGTGCCAGCAGTCCCCCCGAAGGACAGGGGGCTTACGAGCAGTACTTC. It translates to CASSPPEGQGAYEQYF.

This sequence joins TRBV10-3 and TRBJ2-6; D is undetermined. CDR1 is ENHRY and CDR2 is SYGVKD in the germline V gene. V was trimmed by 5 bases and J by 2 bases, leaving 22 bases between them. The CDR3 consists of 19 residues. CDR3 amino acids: CAISSSIPSSVPGANVLTF. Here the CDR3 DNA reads TGTGCCATCAGTTCCTCAATTCCCTCTTCCGTCCCTGGGGCCAACGTCCTGACTTTC.

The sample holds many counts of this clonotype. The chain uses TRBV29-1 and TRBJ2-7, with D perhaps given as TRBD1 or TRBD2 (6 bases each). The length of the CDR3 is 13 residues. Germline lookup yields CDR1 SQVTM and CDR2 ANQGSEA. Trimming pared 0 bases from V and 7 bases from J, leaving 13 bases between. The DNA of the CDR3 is TGCAGCGTTGAAGATCTTGGGGGGCGGGAGCAGTACTTC. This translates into CSVEDLGGREQYF.

The CDR3 DNA reads TGCAGTGCCGGTATAGGGCCCTCGGAGACCCAGTACTTC. It specifies CSAGIGPSETQYF. This chain uses TRBV29-1 with TRBJ2-5; no firm D call. CDR3 size: 13 residues. The germline CDR1 and CDR2 sequences are SQVTM and ANQGSEA.

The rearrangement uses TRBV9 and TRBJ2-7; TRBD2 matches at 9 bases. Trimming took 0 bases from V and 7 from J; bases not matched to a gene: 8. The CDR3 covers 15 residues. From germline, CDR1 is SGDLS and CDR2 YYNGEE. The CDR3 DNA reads TGTGCCAGCAGCGTAGCCGCGGGAGGGCCGGGAGAGCAGTACTTC. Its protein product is CASSVAAGGPGEQYF.

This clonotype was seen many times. DNA of the CDR3: TGTGCCAGCAAAAGAGTCACAGATACGCAGTATTTT. Encoded protein: CASKRVTDTQYF. The rearrangement joins TRBV12-3 or TRBV12-4 to TRBJ2-3; D unresolved. V gave up 7 bases and J gave up 2 bases, with 7 bases separating them. The CDR3 loop spans 12 amino acids.

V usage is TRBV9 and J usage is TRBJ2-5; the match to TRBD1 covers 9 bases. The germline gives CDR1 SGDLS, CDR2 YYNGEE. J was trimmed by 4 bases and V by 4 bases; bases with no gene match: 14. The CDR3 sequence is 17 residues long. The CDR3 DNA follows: TGTGCCAGCAGCTCCCCCGGGACAGGGATTTTGGGAGAGACCCAGTACTTC. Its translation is CASSSPGTGILGETQYF.